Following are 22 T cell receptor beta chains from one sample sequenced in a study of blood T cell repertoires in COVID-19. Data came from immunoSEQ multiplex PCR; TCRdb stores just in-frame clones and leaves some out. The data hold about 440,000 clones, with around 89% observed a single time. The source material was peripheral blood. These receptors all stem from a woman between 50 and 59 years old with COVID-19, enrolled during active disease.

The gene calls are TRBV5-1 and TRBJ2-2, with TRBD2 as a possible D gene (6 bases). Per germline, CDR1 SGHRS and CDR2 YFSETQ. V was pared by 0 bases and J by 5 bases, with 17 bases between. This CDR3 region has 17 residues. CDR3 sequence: CASSLGANPAGTGELFF. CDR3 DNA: TGCGCCAGCAGCTTGGGCGCTAACCCCGCGGGGACCGGGGAGCTGTTTTTT.

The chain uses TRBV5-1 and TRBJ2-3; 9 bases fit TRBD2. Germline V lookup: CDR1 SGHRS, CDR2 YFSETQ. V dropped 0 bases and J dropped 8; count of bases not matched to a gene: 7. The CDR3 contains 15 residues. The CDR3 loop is CASSLASGVARTQYF. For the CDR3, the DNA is TGCGCCAGCAGCTTGGCTAGCGGGGTGGCGCGTACGCAGTATTTT.

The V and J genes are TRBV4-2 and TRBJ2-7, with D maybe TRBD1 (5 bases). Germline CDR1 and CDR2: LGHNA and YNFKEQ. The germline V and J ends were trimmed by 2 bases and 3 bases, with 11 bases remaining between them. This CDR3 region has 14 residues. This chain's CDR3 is CASSQRQGGYEQYF. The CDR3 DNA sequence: TGTGCCAGCAGCCAACGGCAGGGCGGCTACGAGCAGTACTTC.

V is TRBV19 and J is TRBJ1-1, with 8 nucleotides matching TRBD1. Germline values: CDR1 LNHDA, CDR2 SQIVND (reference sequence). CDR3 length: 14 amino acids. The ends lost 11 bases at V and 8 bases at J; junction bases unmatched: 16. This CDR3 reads CASYRGQGVGEAFF. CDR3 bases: TGTGCCTCCTATCGCGGACAGGGTGTGGGGGAAGCTTTCTTT.

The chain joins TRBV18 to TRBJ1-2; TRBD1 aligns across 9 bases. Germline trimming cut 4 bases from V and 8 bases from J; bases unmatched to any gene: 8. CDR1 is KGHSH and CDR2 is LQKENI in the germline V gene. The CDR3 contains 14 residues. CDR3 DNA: TGTGCCAGCTCACTCTCACAGGGGGCTCGGGGCTACACCTTC. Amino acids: CASSLSQGARGYTF.

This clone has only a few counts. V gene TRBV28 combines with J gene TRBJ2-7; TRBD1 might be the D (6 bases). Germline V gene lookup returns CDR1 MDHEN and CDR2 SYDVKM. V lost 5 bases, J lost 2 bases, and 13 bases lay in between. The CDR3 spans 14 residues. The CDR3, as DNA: TGTGCCAGCAGTCCGGGGACATTTCCCTACGAGCAGTACTTC. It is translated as CASSPGTFPYEQYF.

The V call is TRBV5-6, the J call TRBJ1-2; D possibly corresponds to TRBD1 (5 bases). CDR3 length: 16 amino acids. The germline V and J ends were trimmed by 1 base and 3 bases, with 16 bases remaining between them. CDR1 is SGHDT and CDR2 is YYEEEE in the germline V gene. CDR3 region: CASSLYRDSSYYGYTF. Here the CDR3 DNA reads TGTGCCAGCAGCTTGTATCGGGACTCCTCTTACTATGGCTACACCTTC.

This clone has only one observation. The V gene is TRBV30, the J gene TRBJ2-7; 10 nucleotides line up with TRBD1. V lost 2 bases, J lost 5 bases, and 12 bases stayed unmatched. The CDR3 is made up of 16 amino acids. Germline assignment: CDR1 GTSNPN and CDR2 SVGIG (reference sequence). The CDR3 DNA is TGTGCCTGGAGTCCTTATCTTAAGACAGGGGGCAACGAGCAGTACTTC. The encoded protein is CAWSPYLKTGGNEQYF.

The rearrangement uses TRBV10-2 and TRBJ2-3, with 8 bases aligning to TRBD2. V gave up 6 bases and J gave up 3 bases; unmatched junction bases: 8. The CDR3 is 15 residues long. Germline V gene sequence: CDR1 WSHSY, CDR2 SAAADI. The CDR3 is CASRGGSGGTDTQYF. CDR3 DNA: TGCGCCAGCAGGGGGGGGAGCGGGGGAACAGATACGCAGTATTTT.

Written as DNA, the CDR3 is TGTGCCAGCAAGTGGTCTGAGCTAGCCAAAAACATTCAGTACTTC. The encoded protein is CASKWSELAKNIQYF. V and J are TRBV2 and TRBJ2-4; no clear D gene. The germline V gene has CDR1 SNHLY and CDR2 FYNNEI. V gave up 7 bases and J gave up 0 bases, with 13 bases separating them. The CDR3 runs 15 residues.

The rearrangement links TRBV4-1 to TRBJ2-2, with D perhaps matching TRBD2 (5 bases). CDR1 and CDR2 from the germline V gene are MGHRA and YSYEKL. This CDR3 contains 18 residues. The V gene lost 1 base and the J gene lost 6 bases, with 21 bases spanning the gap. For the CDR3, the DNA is TGCGCCAGCAGCCAAGGACTTTTAAGTCGTAAGGAGGCCGGGGAGCTGTTTTTT. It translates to CASSQGLLSRKEAGELFF.

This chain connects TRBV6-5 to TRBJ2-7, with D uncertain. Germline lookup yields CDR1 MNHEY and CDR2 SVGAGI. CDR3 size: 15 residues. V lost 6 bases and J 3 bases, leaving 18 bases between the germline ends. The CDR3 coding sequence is TGTGCCAGCAGCCCACCCCCACTAACTCGCTACGAGCAGTACTTC. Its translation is CASSPPPLTRYEQYF.

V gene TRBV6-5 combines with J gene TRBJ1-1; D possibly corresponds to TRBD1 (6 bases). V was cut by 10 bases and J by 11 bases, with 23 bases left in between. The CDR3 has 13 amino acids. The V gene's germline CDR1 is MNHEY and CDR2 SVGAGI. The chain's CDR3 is CATSVRGSGVAFF. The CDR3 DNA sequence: TGTGCCACCTCAGTTAGGGGGAGTGGTGTGGCTTTCTTT.

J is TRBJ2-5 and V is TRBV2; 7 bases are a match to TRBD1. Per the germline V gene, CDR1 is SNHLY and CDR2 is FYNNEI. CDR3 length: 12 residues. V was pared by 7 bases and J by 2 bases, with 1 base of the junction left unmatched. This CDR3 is CASKGQQETQYF. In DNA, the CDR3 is TGTGCCAGCAAGGGACAGCAAGAGACCCAGTACTTC.

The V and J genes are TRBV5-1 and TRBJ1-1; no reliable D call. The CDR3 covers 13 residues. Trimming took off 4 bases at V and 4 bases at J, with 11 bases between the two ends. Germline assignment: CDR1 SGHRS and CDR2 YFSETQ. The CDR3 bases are TGCGCCAGCAGCCCCCGCATCGGCACTGAAGCTTTCTTT. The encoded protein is CASSPRIGTEAFF.

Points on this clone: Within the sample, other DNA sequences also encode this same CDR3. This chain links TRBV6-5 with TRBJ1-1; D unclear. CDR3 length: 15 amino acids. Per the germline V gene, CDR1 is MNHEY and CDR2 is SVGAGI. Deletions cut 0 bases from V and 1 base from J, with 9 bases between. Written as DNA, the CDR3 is TGTGCCAGCAGTTACTCGAACTCGGGGAACACTGAAGCTTTCTTT. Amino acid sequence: CASSYSNSGNTEAFF.

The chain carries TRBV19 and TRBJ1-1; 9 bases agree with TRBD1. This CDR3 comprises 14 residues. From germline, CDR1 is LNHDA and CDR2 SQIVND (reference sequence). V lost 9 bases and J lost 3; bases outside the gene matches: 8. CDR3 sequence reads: CASGQGIGDTEAFF. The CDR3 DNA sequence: TGTGCCAGCGGACAGGGGATCGGGGACACTGAAGCTTTCTTT.

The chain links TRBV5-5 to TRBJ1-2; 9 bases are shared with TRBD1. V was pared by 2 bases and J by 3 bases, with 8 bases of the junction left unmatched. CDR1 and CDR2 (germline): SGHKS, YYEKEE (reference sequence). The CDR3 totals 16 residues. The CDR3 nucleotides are TGTGCCAGCAGCTTCGTGTCGGACAGGGGTGACTATGGCTACACCTTC. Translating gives CASSFVSDRGDYGYTF.

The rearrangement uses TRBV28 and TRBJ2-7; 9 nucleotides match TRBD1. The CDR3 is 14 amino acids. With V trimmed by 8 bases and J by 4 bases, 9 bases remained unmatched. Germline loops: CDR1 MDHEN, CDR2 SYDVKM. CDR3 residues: CASQEDRGIYEQYF. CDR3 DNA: TGTGCCAGCCAAGAGGACAGGGGTATTTACGAGCAGTACTTC.

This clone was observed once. CDR3 loop: CASSLDFPRGTEAFF. The CDR3 nucleotides read TGTGCCAGCAGTTTGGACTTTCCACGGGGCACTGAAGCTTTCTTT. This chain connects TRBV6-5 to TRBJ1-1; D gene uncertain. Germline loops: CDR1 MNHEY, CDR2 SVGAGI. Between the trimmed V and J ends, which lost 4 bases and 4 bases, there was a span of 16 bases. The CDR3 runs to 15 residues.

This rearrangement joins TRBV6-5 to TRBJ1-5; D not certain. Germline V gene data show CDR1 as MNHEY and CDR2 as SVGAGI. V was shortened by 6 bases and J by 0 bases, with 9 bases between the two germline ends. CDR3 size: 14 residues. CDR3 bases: TGTGCCAGCAGCTTCGAGTATAGCAATCAGCCCCAGCATTTT. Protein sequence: CASSFEYSNQPQHF.

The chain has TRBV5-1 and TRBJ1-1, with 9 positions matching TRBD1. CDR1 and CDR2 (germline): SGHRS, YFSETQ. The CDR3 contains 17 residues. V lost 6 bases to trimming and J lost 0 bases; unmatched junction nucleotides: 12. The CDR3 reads CASTSRDRDSLNTEAFF. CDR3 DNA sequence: TGCGCCAGCACCTCCCGGGACAGGGATTCCTTGAACACTGAAGCTTTCTTT. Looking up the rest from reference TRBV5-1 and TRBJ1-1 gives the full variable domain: KAGVTQTPRYLIKTRGQQVTLSCSPISGHRSVSWYQQTPGQGLQFLFEYFSETQRNKGNFPGRFSGRQFSNSRSEMNVSTLELGDSALYLCASTSRDRDSLNTEAFFGQGTRLTVV.